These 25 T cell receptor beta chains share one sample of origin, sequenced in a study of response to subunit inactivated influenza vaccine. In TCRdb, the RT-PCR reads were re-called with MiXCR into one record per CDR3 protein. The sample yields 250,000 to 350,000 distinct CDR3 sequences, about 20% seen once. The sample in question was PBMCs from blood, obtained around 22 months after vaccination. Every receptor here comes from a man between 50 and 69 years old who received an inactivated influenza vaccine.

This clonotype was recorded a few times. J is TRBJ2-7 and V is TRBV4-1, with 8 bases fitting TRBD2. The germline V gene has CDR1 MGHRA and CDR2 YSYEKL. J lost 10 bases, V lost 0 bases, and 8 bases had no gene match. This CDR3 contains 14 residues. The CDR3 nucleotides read TGCGCCAGCAGCCAAGATCTCGGGAGCGGGGGACAGTACTTC. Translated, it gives CASSQDLGSGGQYF.

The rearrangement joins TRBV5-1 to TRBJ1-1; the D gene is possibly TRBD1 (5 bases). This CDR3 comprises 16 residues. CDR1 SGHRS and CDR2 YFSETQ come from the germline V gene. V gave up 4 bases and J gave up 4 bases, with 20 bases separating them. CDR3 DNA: TGCGCCAGCAGCGTGGCTGAGGGAGGTAGGGGCACTGAAGCTTTCTTT. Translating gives CASSVAEGGRGTEAFF.

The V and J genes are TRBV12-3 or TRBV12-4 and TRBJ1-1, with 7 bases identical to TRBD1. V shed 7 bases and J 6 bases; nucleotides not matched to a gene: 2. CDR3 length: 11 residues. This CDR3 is CASMTGSEAFF. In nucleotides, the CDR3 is TGTGCCAGCATGACAGGGTCTGAAGCTTTCTTT.

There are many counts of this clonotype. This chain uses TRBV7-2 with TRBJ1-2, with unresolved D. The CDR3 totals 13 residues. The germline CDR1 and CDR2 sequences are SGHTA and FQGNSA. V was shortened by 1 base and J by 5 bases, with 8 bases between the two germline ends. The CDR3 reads CASSLERSYGYTF. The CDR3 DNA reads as TGTGCCAGCAGCTTAGAGAGGAGTTATGGCTACACCTTC.

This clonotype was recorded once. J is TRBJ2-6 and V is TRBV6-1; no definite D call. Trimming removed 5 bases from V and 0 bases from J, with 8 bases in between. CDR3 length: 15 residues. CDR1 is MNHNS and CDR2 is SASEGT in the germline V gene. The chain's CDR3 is CASSPPTSGANVLTF. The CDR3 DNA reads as TGTGCCAGCAGTCCGCCGACCTCTGGGGCCAACGTCCTGACTTTC.

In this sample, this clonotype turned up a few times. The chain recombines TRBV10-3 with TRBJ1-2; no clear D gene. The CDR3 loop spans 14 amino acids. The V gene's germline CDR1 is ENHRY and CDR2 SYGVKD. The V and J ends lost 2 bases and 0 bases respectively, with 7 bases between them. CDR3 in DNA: TGTGCCATCAGTGAGGACGGGGCTAACTATGGCTACACCTTC. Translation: CAISEDGANYGYTF.

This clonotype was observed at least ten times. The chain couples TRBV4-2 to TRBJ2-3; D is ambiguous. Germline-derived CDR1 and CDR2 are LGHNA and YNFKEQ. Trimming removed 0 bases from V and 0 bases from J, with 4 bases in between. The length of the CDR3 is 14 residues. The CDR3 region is CASSQDGSTDTQYF. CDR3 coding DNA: TGTGCCAGCAGCCAAGATGGAAGCACAGATACGCAGTATTTT.

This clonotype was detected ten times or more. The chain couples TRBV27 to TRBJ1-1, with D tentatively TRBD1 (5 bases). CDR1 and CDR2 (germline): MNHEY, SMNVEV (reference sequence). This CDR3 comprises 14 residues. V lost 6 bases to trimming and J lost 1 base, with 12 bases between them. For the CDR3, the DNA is TGTGCCAGCAGCCGAAGAACAGGGAACACTGAAGCTTTCTTT. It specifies CASSRRTGNTEAFF.

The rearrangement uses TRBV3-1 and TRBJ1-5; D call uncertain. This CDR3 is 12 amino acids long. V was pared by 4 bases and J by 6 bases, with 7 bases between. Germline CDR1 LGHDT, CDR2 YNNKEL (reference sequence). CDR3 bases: TGTGCCAGCAGCCCCTACGGTCAGCCCCAGCATTTT. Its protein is CASSPYGQPQHF. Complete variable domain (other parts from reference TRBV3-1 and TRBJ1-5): DTAVSQTPKYLVTQMGNDKSIKCEQNLGHDTMYWYKQDSKKFLKIMFSYNNKELIINETVPNRFSPKSPDKAHLNLHINSLELGDSAVYFCASSPYGQPQHFGDGTRLSIL.

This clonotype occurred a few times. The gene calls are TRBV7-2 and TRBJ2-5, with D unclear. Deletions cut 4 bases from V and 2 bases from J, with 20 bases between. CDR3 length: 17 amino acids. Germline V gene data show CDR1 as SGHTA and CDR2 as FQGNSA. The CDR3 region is CASSSSPGRVGQETQYF. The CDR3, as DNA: TGTGCCAGCAGCTCATCCCCGGGCCGTGTGGGACAAGAGACCCAGTACTTC.

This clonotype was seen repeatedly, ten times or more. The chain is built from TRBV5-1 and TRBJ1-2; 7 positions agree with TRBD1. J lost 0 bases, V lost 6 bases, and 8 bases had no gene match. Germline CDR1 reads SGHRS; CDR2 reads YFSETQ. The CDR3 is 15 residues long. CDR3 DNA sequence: TGCGCCAGCACCCTTACAGGGGACTCTAACTATGGCTACACCTTC. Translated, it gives CASTLTGDSNYGYTF.

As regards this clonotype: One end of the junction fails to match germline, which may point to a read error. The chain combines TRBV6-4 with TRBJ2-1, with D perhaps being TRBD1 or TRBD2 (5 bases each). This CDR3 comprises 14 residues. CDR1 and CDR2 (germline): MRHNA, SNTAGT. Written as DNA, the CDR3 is TGTGCCAGTAGTGAGAGGGGACCCTACAATGAGCAGTTCTTC. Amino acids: CASSERGPYNEQFF.

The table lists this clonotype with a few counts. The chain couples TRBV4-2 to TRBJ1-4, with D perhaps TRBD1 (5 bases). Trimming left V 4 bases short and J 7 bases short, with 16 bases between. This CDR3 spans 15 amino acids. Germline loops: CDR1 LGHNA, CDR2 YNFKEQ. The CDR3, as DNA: TGTGCCAGCAGCCGAGAACCCAGGACACCTGAAAAACTGTTTTTT. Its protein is CASSREPRTPEKLFF.

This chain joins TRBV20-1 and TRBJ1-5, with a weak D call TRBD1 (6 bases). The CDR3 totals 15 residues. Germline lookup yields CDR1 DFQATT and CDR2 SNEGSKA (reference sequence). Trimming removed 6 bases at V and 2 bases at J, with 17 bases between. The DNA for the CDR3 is TGCAGTGCCAAATACCGGGACACCGGCAATCAGCCCCAGCATTTT. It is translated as CSAKYRDTGNQPQHF.

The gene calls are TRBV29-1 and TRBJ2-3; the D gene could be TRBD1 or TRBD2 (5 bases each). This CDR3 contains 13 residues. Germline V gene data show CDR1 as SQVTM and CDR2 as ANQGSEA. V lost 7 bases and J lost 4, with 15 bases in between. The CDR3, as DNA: TGCAGCGCCTCCCGAGGGGCTGCAGATACGCAGTATTTT. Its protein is CSASRGAADTQYF.

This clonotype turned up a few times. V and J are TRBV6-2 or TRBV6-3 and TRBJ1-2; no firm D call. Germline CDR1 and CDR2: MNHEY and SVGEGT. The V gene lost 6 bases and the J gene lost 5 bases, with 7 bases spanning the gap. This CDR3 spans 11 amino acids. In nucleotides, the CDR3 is TGTGCCAGCAGGAGCGATTATGGCTACACCTTC. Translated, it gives CASRSDYGYTF.

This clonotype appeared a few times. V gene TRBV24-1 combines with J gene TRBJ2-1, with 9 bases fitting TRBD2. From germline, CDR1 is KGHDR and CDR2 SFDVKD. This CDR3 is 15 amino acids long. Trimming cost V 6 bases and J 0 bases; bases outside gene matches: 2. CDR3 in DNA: TGTGCCACCAGTAGTAGCGGGAGCTCCTACAATGAGCAGTTCTTC. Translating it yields CATSSSGSSYNEQFF.

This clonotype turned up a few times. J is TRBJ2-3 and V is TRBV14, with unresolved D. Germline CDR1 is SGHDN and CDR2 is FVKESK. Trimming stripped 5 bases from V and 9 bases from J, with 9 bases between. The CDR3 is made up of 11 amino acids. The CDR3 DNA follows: TGTGCCAGCAGCGAGAGTCAAACGCAGTATTTT. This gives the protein CASSESQTQYF. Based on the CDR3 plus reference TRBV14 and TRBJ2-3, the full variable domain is EAGVTQFPSHSVIEKGQTVTLRCDPISGHDNLYWYRRVMGKEIKFLLHFVKESKQDESGMPNNRFLAERTGGTYSTLKVQPAELEDSGVYFCASSESQTQYFGPGTRLTVL.

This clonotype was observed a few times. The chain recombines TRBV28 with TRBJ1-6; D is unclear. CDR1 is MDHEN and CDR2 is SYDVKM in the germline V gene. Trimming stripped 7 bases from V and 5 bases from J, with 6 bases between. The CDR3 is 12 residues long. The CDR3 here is CASMVNNSPLHF. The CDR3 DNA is TGTGCCAGCATGGTCAATAATTCACCCCTCCACTTT.

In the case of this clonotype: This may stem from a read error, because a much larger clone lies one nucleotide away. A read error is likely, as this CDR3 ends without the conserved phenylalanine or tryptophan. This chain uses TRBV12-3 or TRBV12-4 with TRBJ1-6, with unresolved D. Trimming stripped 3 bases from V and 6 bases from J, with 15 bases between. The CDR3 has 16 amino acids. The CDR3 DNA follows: TGTGCCAGCAGTTTCTTAGTAGGGAGGGCTAATTCACCCCTCCACTAT. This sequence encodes CASSFLVGRANSPLHY.

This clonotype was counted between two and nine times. This chain's CDR3 is CAWSVLVGVGGYTF. For the CDR3, the DNA is TGTGCCTGGAGTGTATTGGTCGGGGTCGGCGGCTACACCTTC. The V gene is TRBV30, the J gene TRBJ1-2; no reliable D call. Deletions cut 0 bases from V and 8 bases from J, with 16 bases between. The CDR3 runs to 14 residues. The germline CDR1 and CDR2 sequences are GTSNPN and SVGIG (reference sequence).

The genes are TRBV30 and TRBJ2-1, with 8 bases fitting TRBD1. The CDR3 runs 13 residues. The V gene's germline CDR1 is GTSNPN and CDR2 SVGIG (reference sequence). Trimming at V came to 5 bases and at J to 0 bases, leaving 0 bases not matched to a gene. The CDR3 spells CAWGQGSYNEQFF. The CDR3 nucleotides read TGTGCCTGGGGACAGGGCTCCTACAATGAGCAGTTCTTC.

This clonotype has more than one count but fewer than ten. For the CDR3, the DNA is TGTGCCATCAGGACCGACAGGTTGCAAGAGACCCAGTACTTC. Amino acids: CAIRTDRLQETQYF. The V and J genes are TRBV10-3 and TRBJ2-5; D is possibly TRBD1 (6 bases). Germline V gene data show CDR1 as ENHRY and CDR2 as SYGVKD. The CDR3 sequence is 14 residues long. V was pared by 6 bases and J by 2 bases, with 13 bases between.

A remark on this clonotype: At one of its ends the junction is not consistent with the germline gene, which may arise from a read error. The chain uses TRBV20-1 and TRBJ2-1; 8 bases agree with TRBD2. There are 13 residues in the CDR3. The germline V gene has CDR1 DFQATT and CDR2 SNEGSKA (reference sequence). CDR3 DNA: TGCAGTGCTATTTGGACTAGCTACCATGAGCAGTTCTTC. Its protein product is CSAIWTSYHEQFF.

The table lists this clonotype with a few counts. The CDR3 here is CSATLQSNTEAFF. CDR3 DNA sequence: TGCAGTGCTACGTTACAGTCGAACACTGAAGCTTTCTTT. V gene TRBV20-1 combines with J gene TRBJ1-1, with D uncertain. Germline CDR1 and CDR2: DFQATT and SNEGSKA (reference sequence). This CDR3 is 13 amino acids long. V was cut by 4 bases and J by 1 base, with 10 bases left in between.